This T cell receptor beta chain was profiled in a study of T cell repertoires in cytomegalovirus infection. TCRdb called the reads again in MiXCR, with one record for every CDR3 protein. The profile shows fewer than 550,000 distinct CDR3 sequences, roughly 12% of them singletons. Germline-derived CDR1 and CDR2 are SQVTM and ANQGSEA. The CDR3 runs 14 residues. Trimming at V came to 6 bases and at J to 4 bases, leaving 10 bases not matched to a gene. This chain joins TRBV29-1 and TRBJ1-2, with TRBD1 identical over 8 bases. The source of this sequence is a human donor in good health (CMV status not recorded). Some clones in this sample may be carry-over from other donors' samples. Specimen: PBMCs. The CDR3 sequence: CSVLTGDSVYGYTF. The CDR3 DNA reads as TGCAGCGTACTGACAGGGGATTCGGTCTATGGCTACACCTTC.